This T cell receptor beta chain was captured in a study of PD-1 blockade in classical Hodgkin lymphoma. Study-wide results and limits: Partial responders and progressors had significantly lower baseline TCR diversity. Nothing has yet pinned down what causes the repertoire differences, possibly disease activity or prior therapy. TCR diversity rose significantly by C4D1 in CD4+ but not CD8+ cells. The study reported lower baseline TCR diversity in newly diagnosed patients than in healthy donors.

Clones were sequenced by immunoSEQ multiplex PCR, and TCRdb holds only the in-frame ones, with some missing. Of 64,000 or so clones in the sample, approximately 92% are singletons; the top ten hold more than 7.5%. As for time point: cycle 4 day 1 (C4D1), after five to seven weeks of nivolumab. All patients relapsed after autologous stem cell transplantation, and brentuximab vedotin exposure varied. Germline CDR1 reads LNHDA; CDR2 reads SQIVND (reference sequence). The V and J ends lost 7 bases and 8 bases respectively, with 23 bases between them. This CDR3 comprises 15 residues. Remarks on this clone: The antigen remains undetermined.

The source material was peripheral blood mononuclear cells (PBMCs), sampled before the fourth cycle of nivolumab. This chain uses TRBV19 with TRBJ1-1; no clear D gene. This receptor was identified in a human donor with classical Hodgkin lymphoma. The CDR3 DNA is TGTGCCAGTATCACGGGCAGCTCTGTGATATCGGAAGCTTTCTTT. Its translation: CASITGSSVISEAFF.